Sequencing of this TCR beta chain was carried out in a study of blood T cell repertoires in COVID-19. Here immunoSEQ multiplex PCR was the method, and the copy in TCRdb shows in-frame clones only, minus some. The sample holds roughly 350,000 clones, around 86% seen once. Germline CDR1 is SGHVS and CDR2 is FNYEAQ. The length of the CDR3 is 15 residues. With 5 bases removed from V and 0 bases from J, the gap between germline ends came to 14 bases. The sequence came from a woman aged 45-60 years with COVID-19, enrolled during active disease. The V and J genes are TRBV7-6 and TRBJ2-7; TRBD1 might be the D (7 bases). Sequencing was carried out using peripheral blood. CDR3 protein: CASSRAEGASYEQYF. DNA for the CDR3: TGTGCCAGCAGCCGGGCGGAGGGGGCCTCCTACGAGCAGTACTTC.